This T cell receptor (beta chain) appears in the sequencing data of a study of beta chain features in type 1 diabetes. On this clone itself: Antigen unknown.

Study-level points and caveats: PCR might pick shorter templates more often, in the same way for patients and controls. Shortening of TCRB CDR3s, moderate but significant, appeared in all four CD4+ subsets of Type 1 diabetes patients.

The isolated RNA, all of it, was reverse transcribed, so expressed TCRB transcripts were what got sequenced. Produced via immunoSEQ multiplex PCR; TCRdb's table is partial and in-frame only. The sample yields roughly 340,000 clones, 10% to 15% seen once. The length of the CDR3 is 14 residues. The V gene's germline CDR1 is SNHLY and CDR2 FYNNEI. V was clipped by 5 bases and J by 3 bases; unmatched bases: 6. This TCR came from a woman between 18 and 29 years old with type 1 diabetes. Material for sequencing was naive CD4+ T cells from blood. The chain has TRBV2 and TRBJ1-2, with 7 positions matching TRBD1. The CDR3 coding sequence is TGTGCCAGCAGTCCCGGGACAGATTACTATGGCTACACCTTC. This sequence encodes CASSPGTDYYGYTF. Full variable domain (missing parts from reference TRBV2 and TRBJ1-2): EPEVTQTPSHQVTQMGQEVILRCVPISNHLYFYWYRQILGQKVEFLVSFYNNEISEKSEIFDDQFSVERPDGSNFTLKIRSTKLEDSAMYFCASSPGTDYYGYTFGSGTRLTVV.